The present entry profiles one T cell receptor beta chain with its context. The CDR3 is 16 residues long. Germline V CDR1 and CDR2: MNHNS, SASEGT. V was pared by 2 bases and J by 4 bases, with 9 bases of the junction left unmatched. This specimen belongs to a study of blood T cell repertoires in COVID-19. Study details: Acute and convalescent COVID-19 specimens originated in the United States, Italy and Spain. T cells, B-cell-depleted T cells, or PBMCs supplied cDNA or gDNA.

The authors' processing: Reference gene primer amplification in the assay estimated nucleated cell counts. Data came from immunoSEQ multiplex PCR; TCRdb stores just in-frame clones and leaves some out. V and J calls and clone size are as listed in that table; D and trimming were resolved from the DNA. The sample has some 98,000 clones, approximately 82% seen once; the top ten hold roughly 10%. The chain links TRBV6-1 to TRBJ2-3; 7 bases align to TRBD1. This clonotype was sampled from a man aged 70-80 years with acute or convalescent COVID-19. Sequenced sample: peripheral blood. The CDR3 coding sequence is TGTGCCAGCAGTGAAATTGGGAGACAGGGTGCAGATACGCAGTATTTT. Amino acids: CASSEIGRQGADTQYF.